Listed below are T cell receptor beta chains from one sample, sequenced in a study of beta chain features in type 1 diabetes. Profiling relied on immunoSEQ multiplex PCR, and the TCRdb table lists in-frame clones only, not all of them. The top ten clones hold approximately 0.64% of a sample with around 190,000 clones, about 13% of them seen once. The specimen was central memory CD4+ T cells from blood. The receptors stem from a woman between 18 and 29 years old in good health. Each CDR3 is given with its conserved first and last residue. Each record gives: V gene, D gene, clone size, CDR3 protein. A D gene is named only where the DNA matches it firmly. Size values are once, few and many counts, or a class for expanded clones, and some rows have none.

V gene: TRBV29-1
D gene: TRBD2
clone size: NA
CDR3 protein: CSVSKSSGSTDTQYF

V gene: TRBV29-1
D gene: NA
clone size: NA
CDR3 protein: CSVDAPGANVLTF

V gene: TRBV30
D gene: NA
clone size: NA
CDR3 protein: CAWSPTRARETQYF

V gene: TRBV11-2
D gene: NA
clone size: few
CDR3 protein: CASSLPPRDTQYF

V gene: TRBV4-3
D gene: NA
clone size: few
CDR3 protein: CASSPGADTQYF

V gene: TRBV7-9
D gene: NA
clone size: NA
CDR3 protein: CASSLRSAGRNEQFF

V gene: TRBV7-8
D gene: TRBD1
clone size: NA
CDR3 protein: CASSPRDSQETQYF

V gene: TRBV7-2
D gene: TRBD2
clone size: few
CDR3 protein: CASSLGGRSTAYEQYF

V gene: TRBV10-3
D gene: TRBD1
clone size: NA
CDR3 protein: CAISPGTAKNYNEQFF

V gene: TRBV28
D gene: NA
clone size: few
CDR3 protein: CASSNRDGLFF

V gene: TRBV27
D gene: NA
clone size: few
CDR3 protein: CASSYVWPYEQYF

V gene: TRBV9
D gene: TRBD2
clone size: few
CDR3 protein: CASSVGGWNNEQFF

V gene: TRBV29-1
D gene: TRBD1
clone size: NA
CDR3 protein: CSVGRTGTNTEAFF

V gene: TRBV7-2
D gene: NA
clone size: few
CDR3 protein: CASSYGVGELFF

V gene: TRBV9
D gene: NA
clone size: few
CDR3 protein: CASSVVSSGGRGNTEAFF

V gene: TRBV7-2
D gene: NA
clone size: few
CDR3 protein: CASSSDRITYEQYF

V gene: TRBV28
D gene: NA
clone size: many
CDR3 protein: CASSQAPNSYNEQFF

V gene: TRBV30
D gene: TRBD2
clone size: few
CDR3 protein: CAWRPRGVDYEQYF

V gene: TRBV19
D gene: NA
clone size: few
CDR3 protein: CASSMAGSTDTQYF

V gene: TRBV9
D gene: TRBD1
clone size: NA
CDR3 protein: CASSPLRGQHTEAFF

V gene: TRBV27
D gene: NA
clone size: NA
CDR3 protein: CASSTAADPGTGELFF

V gene: TRBV7-9
D gene: NA
clone size: NA
CDR3 protein: CASSSEGTEAFF

V gene: TRBV5-4
D gene: NA
clone size: NA
CDR3 protein: CASSQEMLADTQYF

V gene: TRBV7-2
D gene: NA
clone size: NA
CDR3 protein: CASSLRIWTTGVETQYF

V gene: TRBV30
D gene: NA
clone size: NA
CDR3 protein: CAWSVGGYYEQYF

V gene: TRBV30
D gene: NA
clone size: NA
CDR3 protein: CAWSVRQDGYTF

V gene: TRBV20-1
D gene: TRBD2
clone size: few
CDR3 protein: CSALTSPEQFF

V gene: TRBV19
D gene: TRBD2
clone size: few
CDR3 protein: CASSLAGGRRDTQYF

V gene: TRBV28
D gene: NA
clone size: few
CDR3 protein: CASSLGGATLQETQYF

V gene: TRBV18
D gene: NA
clone size: NA
CDR3 protein: CASSPLSRQSTEAFF

V gene: TRBV27
D gene: NA
clone size: few
CDR3 protein: CASRPPGQPQHF

V gene: TRBV5-6
D gene: NA
clone size: NA
CDR3 protein: CASSLGDRNYGYTF

V gene: TRBV25-1
D gene: NA
clone size: NA
CDR3 protein: CASNFYNEQFF

V gene: TRBV7-8
D gene: TRBD2
clone size: NA
CDR3 protein: CASSPILAAEQYF

V gene: TRBV11-3
D gene: TRBD2
clone size: NA
CDR3 protein: CASSLARGRNSEQYF

V gene: TRBV27
D gene: TRBD1
clone size: few
CDR3 protein: CASSQTGFLDSYTF

V gene: TRBV7-6
D gene: NA
clone size: NA
CDR3 protein: CASSLPGMVSMYEQYF

V gene: TRBV11-2
D gene: NA
clone size: few
CDR3 protein: CASSQGLYGYTF

V gene: TRBV5-5
D gene: NA
clone size: NA
CDR3 protein: CASSSPRGGSSYNEQFF

V gene: TRBV5-1
D gene: TRBD1
clone size: few
CDR3 protein: CASSLGQGNYEQYF